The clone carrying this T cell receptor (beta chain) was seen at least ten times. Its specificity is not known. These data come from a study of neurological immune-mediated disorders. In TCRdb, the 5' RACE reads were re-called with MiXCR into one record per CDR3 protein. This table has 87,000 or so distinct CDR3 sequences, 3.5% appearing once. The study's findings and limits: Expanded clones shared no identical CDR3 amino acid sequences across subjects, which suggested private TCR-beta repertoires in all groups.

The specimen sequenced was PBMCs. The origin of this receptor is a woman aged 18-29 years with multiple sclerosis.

The CDR3 sequence: CASSQGPPGQGGNIQYF. The CDR3 DNA reads as TGCGCCAGCAGCCAAGGACCCCCCGGACAGGGAGGAAACATTCAGTACTTC. V gene TRBV4-3 combines with J gene TRBJ2-4; 8 bases fit TRBD1. The CDR3 has 17 residues. Germline-derived CDR1 and CDR2 are LGHNA and YSLEER. V shed 1 base, J shed 6 bases, and the junction held 11 bases outside the gene matches.